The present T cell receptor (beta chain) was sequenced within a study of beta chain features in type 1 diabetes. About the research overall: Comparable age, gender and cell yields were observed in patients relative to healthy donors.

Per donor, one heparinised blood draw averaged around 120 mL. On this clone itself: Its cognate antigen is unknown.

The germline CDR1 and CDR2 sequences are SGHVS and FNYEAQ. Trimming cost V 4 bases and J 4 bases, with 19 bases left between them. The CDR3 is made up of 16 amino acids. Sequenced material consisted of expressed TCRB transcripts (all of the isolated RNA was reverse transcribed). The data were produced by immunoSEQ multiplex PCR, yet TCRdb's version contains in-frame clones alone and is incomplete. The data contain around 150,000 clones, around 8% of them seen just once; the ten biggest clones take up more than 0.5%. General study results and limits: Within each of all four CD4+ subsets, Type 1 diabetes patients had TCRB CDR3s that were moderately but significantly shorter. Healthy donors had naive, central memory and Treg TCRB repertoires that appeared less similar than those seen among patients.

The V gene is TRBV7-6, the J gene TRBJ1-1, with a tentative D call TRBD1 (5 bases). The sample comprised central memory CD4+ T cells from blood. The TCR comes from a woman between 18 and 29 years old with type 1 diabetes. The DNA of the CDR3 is TGTGCCAGCAGCTCCGGGCTTGGGGGAGGAGGCACTGAAGCTTTCTTT. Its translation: CASSSGLGGGGTEAFF.